This T cell receptor beta chain was recorded in a study of T cells in localized non-small cell lung cancer. Study observations and caveats: A median about 62 of the top 100 tumor clones appeared in adjacent lung. The study sequenced only one region of the tumor. As a result, intratumor heterogeneity could not be excluded and remains possible. Among the tissues sampled, uninvolved adjacent lung had the highest T cell clonality, above tumor. Blood T cell density predicted longer survival; adjacent-lung clonality, shorter.

The CDR3 extends over 12 amino acids. CDR1 is LGHNT and CDR2 is FRNRAP in the germline V gene. Trimming left V 8 bases short and J 2 bases short, with 9 bases between. As to this clone: What it binds is not known.

The protocol was immunoSEQ multiplex PCR, while the TCRdb copy is restricted to in-frame clones and leaves out a portion. The sample shows tens of thousands of clones, around 93% of them seen only once. The input for sequencing was peripheral blood, taken before any cancer treatment. V gene TRBV12-5 combines with J gene TRBJ1-1, with D possibly being TRBD1 (5 bases). The origin of this receptor is a female donor of 60 years or more with stage I lung adenocarcinoma. The CDR3 loop is CASIWGNTEAFF. DNA for the CDR3: TGTGCTAGTATATGGGGCAACACTGAAGCTTTCTTT. Complete variable domain (other parts from reference TRBV12-5 and TRBJ1-1): DARVTQTPRHKVTEMGQEVTMRCQPILGHNTVFWYRQTMMQGLELLAYFRNRAPLDDSGMPKDRFSAEMPDATLATLKIQPSEPRDSAVYFCASIWGNTEAFFGQGTRLTVV.